This entry lists 3 T cell receptor beta chains sequenced from one sample in a study of immune evolution from preneoplasia to lung adenocarcinoma. This table comes from immunoSEQ multiplex PCR, and its TCRdb copy is limited to in-frame clones, with some not included. Here the sample spans about 10,000 clones, approximately 80% being singletons. Input material: FFPE minimally invasive lung adenocarcinoma tissue. These receptors were collected from a person aged 70 to 85 with lung adenocarcinoma.

The rearrangement links TRBV18 to TRBJ2-7; D unresolved. Germline values: CDR1 KGHSH, CDR2 LQKENI. V was trimmed by 2 bases and J by 1 base, leaving 6 bases between them. The CDR3 is 13 residues long. The CDR3 sequence: CASSPSLSYEQYF. As DNA, the CDR3 is TGTGCCAGCTCACCAAGCTTATCCTACGAGCAGTACTTC.

J is TRBJ2-7 and V is TRBV18; D uncertain. The germline V and J ends were trimmed by 3 bases and 3 bases, with 12 bases remaining between them. The CDR3 has 14 residues. Looked up from germline, CDR1 is KGHSH and CDR2 is LQKENI. CDR3: CASSPSRTDYEQYF. CDR3 DNA: TGTGCCAGCTCACCGTCCAGAACAGACTACGAGCAGTACTTC.

This clone has only one observation. V gene TRBV7-3 combines with J gene TRBJ2-3, with D perhaps TRBD1 (5 bases). The V and J ends lost 4 bases and 3 bases respectively, with 14 bases between them. Germline V gives CDR1 SGHTA, CDR2 FQGTGA. The CDR3 covers 15 residues. The CDR3 DNA sequence: TGTGCCAGCAGCTCAAGACAGACCGGTACAGATACGCAGTATTTT. Translating it yields CASSSRQTGTDTQYF.